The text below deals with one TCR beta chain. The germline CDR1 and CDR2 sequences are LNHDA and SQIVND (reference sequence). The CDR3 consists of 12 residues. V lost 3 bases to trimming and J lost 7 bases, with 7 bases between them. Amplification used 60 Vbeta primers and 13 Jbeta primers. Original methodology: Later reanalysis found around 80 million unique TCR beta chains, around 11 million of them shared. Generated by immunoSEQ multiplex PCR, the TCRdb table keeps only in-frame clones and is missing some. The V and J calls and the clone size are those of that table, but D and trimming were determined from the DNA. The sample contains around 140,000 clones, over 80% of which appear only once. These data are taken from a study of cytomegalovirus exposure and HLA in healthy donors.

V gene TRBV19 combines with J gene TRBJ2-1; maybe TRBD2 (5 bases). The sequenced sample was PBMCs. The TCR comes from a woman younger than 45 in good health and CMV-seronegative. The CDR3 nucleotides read TGTGCCAGTAGTATCAGGAGGAATGAGCAGTTCTTC. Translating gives CASSIRRNEQFF.